A selection of T cell receptor beta chains follows, all from one sample in a study of early T cells in non-severe SARS-CoV-2 infection. TCRdb processed the 5' RACE reads anew with MiXCR; each CDR3 protein has one entry. The sample contains tens of thousands of distinct CDR3 sequences, over 3.5% of which appear only once. Sequenced: whole blood. All receptors derive from an adult who was a healthcare worker with PCR-confirmed SARS-CoV-2 infection or an uninfected control (not recorded which). CDR3s include the opening cysteine and the closing phenylalanine or tryptophan. The order of the fields is J gene, clone size, D gene, V gene, CDR3 DNA, CDR3 protein. D genes are given only for firm matches. Clone size is shown for a subset of rows, as once, few, many or a class of expanded clone.

TRBJ2-2 | few | NA | TRBV7-9 | TGTGCCAGCAGCTTCGCACTTGTCAGAGAAAACACCGGGGAGCTGTTTTTT | CASSFALVRENTGELFF
TRBJ2-2 | many | NA | TRBV7-8 | TGTGCCAGCATTGCCGGGGGGCGCAGGGCCACCGGGGAGCTGTTTTTT | CASIAGGRRATGELFF
TRBJ1-6 | many | TRBD1 | TRBV7-2 | TGTGCCAGCAGGCAGACAGGGTTGAATTCACCCCTCCACTTT | CASRQTGLNSPLHF
TRBJ2-1 | NA | TRBD2 | TRBV18 | TGTGCCAGCTCACCCCGGTCTAGCGGATACAATGAGCAGTTCTTC | CASSPRSSGYNEQFF
TRBJ2-1 | NA | NA | TRBV28 | TGTGCCAGCAGTTTAGTTTCGCCTAAGCAGTTCTTC | CASSLVSPKQFF
TRBJ2-2 | many | NA | TRBV18 | TGTGCCAGCTCATCTGGTGTCGGGGAGCTGTTTTTT | CASSSGVGELFF
TRBJ1-1 | NA | NA | TRBV20-1 | TGCAGTGCCCGACAGAACACTGAAGCTTTCTTT | CSARQNTEAFF
TRBJ2-7 | NA | TRBD2 | TRBV20-1 | TGCAGTGCTGGACTAGCGGGGCCCTACGAGCGGTACTTC | CSAGLAGPYERYF
TRBJ2-1 | few | TRBD2 | TRBV28 | TGTGCCAGCAGGACGGGGGAGGGATCATACAATGAGCTGTTCTTC | CASRTGEGSYNELFF
TRBJ2-2 | many | NA | TRBV6-5 | TGTGCCAGCATGCCCTGGGGTGACACCGGGGAGCTGTTTTTT | CASMPWGDTGELFF
TRBJ1-2 | many | NA | TRBV12-3/TRBV12-4 | TGTGCCAGCAGTTCTCTTACCCGGGGCTACACCTTC | CASSSLTRGYTF
TRBJ1-6 | few | NA | TRBV6-6 | TGTGCCAGCAGCCCCGTCGGCTCCTATAATTCACCCCTCCACTTT | CASSPVGSYNSPLHF
TRBJ2-7 | NA | NA | TRBV9 | TGTGCCAGCAGCGCCGGGGACACCTCCTACGAGCAGTACTTC | CASSAGDTSYEQYF
TRBJ2-7 | few | NA | TRBV5-1 | TGCGCCAGCAGCCCCGATCTAACACGTTACTACGAGCAGTACTTC | CASSPDLTRYYEQYF
TRBJ1-1 | many | TRBD1 | TRBV5-6 | TGTGCCAGCAGCACCAATGGACAGGAGTCATCGGAAGCTTTCTTT | CASSTNGQESSEAFF
TRBJ1-1 | many | TRBD1 | TRBV6-6 | TGTGCCAGCAGTTCGCAGGGGGCTCTGGACACTGAAGTTTTCTTT | CASSSQGALDTEVFF
TRBJ2-5 | NA | NA | TRBV20-1 | TGCAGTGCTAGACCCGCGGAGACCCAGTACTTC | CSARPAETQYF
TRBJ2-2 | many | TRBD1 | TRBV18 | TGTGCCAGCTCACCGCGGACAGGGGGCCCGAACACCGGGGAGCTGTTTTTT | CASSPRTGGPNTGELFF
TRBJ2-1 | few | TRBD1 | TRBV19 | TGTGCCACAGAGCCCAGGGGACAGGGGCCCTATGAGCAGTTCTTC | CATEPRGQGPYEQFF
TRBJ2-3 | few | NA | TRBV6-4 | TGTGCCAGCAGTGGGACAAACACAGATACGCAGTATTTT | CASSGTNTDTQYF